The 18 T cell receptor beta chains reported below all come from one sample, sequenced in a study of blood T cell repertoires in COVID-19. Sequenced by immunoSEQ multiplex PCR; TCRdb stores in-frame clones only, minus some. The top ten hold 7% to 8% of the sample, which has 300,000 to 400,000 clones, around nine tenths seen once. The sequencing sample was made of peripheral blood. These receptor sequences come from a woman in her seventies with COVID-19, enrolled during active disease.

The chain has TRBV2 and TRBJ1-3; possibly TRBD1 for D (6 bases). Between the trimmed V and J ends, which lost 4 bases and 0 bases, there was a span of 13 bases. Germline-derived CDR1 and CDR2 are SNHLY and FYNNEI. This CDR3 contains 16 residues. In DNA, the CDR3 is TGTGCCAGCAGTGGCGGGGGGCCCTTCTCTGGAAACACCATATATTTT. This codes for CASSGGGPFSGNTIYF.

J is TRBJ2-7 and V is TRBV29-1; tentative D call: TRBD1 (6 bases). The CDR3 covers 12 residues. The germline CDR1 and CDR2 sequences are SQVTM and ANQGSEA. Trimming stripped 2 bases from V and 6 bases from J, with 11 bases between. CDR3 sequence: CSVERARGEQYF. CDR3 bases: TGCAGCGTTGAAAGGGCCAGGGGCGAGCAGTACTTC.

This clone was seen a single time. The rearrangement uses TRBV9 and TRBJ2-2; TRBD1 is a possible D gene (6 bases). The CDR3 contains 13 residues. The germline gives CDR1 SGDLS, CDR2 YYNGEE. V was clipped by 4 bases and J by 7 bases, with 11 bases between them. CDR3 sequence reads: CASSLSGDGELFF. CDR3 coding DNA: TGTGCCAGCAGCTTATCAGGGGACGGGGAGCTGTTTTTT.

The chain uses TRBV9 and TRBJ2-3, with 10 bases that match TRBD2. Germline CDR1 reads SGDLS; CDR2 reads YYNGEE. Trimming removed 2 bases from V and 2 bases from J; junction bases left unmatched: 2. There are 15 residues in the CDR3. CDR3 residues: CASSVLAGVTDTQYF. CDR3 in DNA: TGTGCCAGCAGCGTTCTAGCGGGGGTCACAGATACGCAGTATTTT.

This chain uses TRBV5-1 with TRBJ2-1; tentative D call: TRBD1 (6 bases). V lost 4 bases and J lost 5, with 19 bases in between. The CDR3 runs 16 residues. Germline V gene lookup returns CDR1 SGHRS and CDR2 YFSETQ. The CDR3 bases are TGCGCCAGCAGCCAATGGGCCCTCGCAGGGGACAATGAGCAGTTCTTC. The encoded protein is CASSQWALAGDNEQFF. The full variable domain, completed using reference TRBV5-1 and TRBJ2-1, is KAGVTQTPRYLIKTRGQQVTLSCSPISGHRSVSWYQQTPGQGLQFLFEYFSETQRNKGNFPGRFSGRQFSNSRSEMNVSTLELGDSALYLCASSQWALAGDNEQFFGPGTRLTVL.

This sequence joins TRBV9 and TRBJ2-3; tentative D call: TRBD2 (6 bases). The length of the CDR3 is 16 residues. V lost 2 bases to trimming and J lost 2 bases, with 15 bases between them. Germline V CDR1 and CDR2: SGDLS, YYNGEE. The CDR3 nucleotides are TGTGCCAGCAGCGTCGCGCGGGACGGCAACACAGATACGCAGTATTTT. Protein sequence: CASSVARDGNTDTQYF.

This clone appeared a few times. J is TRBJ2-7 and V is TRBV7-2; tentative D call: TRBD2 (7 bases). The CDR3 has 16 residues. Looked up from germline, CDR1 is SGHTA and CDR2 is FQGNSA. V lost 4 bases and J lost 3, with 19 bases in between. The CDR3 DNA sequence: TGTGCCAGCAGCTGGAGGGGGGGAGGAGACAGCTACGAGCAGTACTTC. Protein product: CASSWRGGGDSYEQYF.

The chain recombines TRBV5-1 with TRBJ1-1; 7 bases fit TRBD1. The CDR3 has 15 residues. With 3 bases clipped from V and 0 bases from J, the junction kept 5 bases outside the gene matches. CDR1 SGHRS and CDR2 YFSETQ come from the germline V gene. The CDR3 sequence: CASSYTGTVNTEAFF. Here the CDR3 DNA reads TGCGCCAGCAGCTATACCGGGACAGTGAACACTGAAGCTTTCTTT.

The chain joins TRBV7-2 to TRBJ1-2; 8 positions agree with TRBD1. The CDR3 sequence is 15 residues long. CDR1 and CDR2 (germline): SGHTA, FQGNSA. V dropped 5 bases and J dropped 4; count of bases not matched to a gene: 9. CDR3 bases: TGTGCCAGCAGCACCTCGACAGGGGCCTTCTATGGCTACACCTTC. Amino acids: CASSTSTGAFYGYTF.

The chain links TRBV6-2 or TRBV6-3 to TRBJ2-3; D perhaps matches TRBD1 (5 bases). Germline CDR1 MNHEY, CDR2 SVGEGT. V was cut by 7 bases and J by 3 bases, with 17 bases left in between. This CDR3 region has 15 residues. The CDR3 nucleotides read TGTGCCAGCATCCCTTTTTGGGGCCCTACAGATACGCAGTATTTT. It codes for CASIPFWGPTDTQYF.

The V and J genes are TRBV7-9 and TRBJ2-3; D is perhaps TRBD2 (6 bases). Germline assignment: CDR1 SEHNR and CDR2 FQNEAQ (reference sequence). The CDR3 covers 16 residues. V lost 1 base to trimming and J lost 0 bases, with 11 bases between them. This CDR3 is CASSLGASASTDTQYF. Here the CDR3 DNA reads TGTGCCAGCAGCTTAGGGGCTAGCGCGAGCACAGATACGCAGTATTTT.

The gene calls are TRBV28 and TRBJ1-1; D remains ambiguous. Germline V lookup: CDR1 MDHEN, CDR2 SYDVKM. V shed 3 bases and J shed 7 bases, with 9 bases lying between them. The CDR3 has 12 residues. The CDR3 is CASSFLRNEAFF. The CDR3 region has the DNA TGTGCCAGCAGTTTTCTGAGAAATGAAGCTTTCTTT.

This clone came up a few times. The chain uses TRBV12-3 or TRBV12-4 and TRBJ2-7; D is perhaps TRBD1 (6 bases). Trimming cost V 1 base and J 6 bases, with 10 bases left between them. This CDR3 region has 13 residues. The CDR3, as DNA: TGTGCCAGCAGTTTAGAGACAGGCTTCGAGCAGTACTTC. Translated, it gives CASSLETGFEQYF.

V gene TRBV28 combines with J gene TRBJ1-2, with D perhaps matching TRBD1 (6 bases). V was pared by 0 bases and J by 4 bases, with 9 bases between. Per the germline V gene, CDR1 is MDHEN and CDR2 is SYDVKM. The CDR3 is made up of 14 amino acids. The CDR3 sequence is CASSLWVRGYGYTF. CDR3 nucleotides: TGTGCCAGCAGTTTATGGGTCAGGGGCTATGGCTACACCTTC.

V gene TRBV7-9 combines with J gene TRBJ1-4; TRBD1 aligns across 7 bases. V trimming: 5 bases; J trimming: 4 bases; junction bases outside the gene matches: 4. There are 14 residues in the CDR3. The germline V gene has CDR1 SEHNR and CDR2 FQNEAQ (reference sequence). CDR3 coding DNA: TGTGCCAGCAGCCGACAGGGCAATAATGAAAAACTGTTTTTT. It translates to CASSRQGNNEKLFF.

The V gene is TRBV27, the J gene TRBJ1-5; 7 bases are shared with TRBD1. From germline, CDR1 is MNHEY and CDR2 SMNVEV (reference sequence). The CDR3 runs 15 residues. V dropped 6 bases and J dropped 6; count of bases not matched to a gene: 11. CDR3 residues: CASRNGGTVGQPQHF. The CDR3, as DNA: TGTGCCAGCAGGAACGGAGGGACAGTAGGTCAGCCCCAGCATTTT.

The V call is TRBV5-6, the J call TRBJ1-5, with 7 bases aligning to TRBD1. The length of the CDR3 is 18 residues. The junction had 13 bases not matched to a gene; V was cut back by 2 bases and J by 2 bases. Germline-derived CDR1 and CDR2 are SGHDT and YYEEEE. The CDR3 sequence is CASSFTQGDGRGNQPQHF. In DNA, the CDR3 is TGTGCCAGCAGCTTTACTCAGGGGGATGGTCGGGGCAATCAGCCCCAGCATTTT.

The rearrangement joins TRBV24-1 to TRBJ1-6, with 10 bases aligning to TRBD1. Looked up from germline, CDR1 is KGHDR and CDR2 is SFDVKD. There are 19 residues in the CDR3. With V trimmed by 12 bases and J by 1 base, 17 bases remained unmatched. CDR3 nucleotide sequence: TGTGCCCTCAGATTCCCCCGAGACAGGGGGCGATCCTATAATTCACCCCTCCACTTT. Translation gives CALRFPRDRGRSYNSPLHF.